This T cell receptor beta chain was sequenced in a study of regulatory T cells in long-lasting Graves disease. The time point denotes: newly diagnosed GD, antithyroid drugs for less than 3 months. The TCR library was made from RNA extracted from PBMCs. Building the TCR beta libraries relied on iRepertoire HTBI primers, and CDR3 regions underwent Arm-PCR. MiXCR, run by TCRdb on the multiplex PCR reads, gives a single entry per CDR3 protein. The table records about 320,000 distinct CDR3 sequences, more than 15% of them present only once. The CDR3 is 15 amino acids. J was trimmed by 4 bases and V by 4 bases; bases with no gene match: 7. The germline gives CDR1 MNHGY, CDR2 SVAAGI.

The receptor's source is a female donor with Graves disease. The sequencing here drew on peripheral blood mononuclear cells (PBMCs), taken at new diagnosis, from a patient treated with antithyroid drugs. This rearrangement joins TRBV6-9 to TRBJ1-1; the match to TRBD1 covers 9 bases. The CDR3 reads CASSWTGEGGTEAFF. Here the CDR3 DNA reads TGTGCCAGCAGTTGGACAGGGGAGGGTGGCACTGAAGCTTTCTTT.